Listed below are T cell receptor beta chains from one sample, sequenced in a study of CD4 T cells in relation to SARS-CoV-2 and coronaviruses. Method: immunoSEQ multiplex PCR; TCRdb's copy keeps in-frame clones and lacks some. The data show tens of thousands of clones, 70% to 85% seen once. The antigens for these receptors are not known. The sample was memory CD4+ T cells from PBMCs, cultured in vitro. The receptor source for this set is an adult with COVID-19. The CDR3 runs from the conserved cysteine through the conserved F or W. A D gene is named only where the DNA matches it firmly. Size values are once, few and many counts, or a class for expanded clones, and some rows have none.

- | TRBJ1-2 | TRBD1 | TRBV29-1 | CSVLLQGVMGYTF | TGCAGCGTACTACTACAGGGGGTGATGGGCTACACCTTC
- | TRBJ2-5 | - | TRBV11-2 | CASSLEGKTQYF | TGTGCCAGCAGCTTAGAGGGGAAGACCCAGTACTTC
- | TRBJ2-1 | TRBD2 | TRBV5-1 | CASSILAGRYNEQFF | TGCGCCAGCAGCATACTAGCGGGGAGATACAATGAGCAGTTCTTC
- | TRBJ1-6 | TRBD1 | TRBV5-1 | CASSPGQGALHF | TGCGCCAGCAGCCCCGGACAGGGGGCCCTCCACTTT
- | TRBJ1-5 | - | TRBV6-5 | CASRNSNQPQHF | TGTGCCAGCAGAAATAGCAATCAGCCCCAGCATTTT
- | TRBJ1-3 | - | TRBV11-2 | CASSQGNTIYF | TGTGCCAGCAGCCAAGGAAACACCATATATTTT
- | TRBJ2-3 | TRBD2 | TRBV19 | CASSIIVGRARSTDTQYF | TGTGCCAGTAGTATAATCGTCGGGAGGGCCCGCAGCACAGATACGCAGTATTTT
few | TRBJ2-5 | - | TRBV6-2/TRBV6-3 | CASSYSAAGGKTQYF | TGTGCCAGCAGTTACTCGGCAGCAGGAGGAAAGACCCAGTACTTC
- | TRBJ1-4 | TRBD1 | TRBV5-8 | CASSPLPGGESLIGYEKLFF | TGTGCCAGCAGCCCCCTCCCAGGGGGCGAATCCCTAATTGGTTATGAAAAACTGTTTTTT
- | TRBJ2-1 | TRBD2 | TRBV6-6 | CASTPRTSGYNEQFF | TGTGCCAGCACCCCTCGGACTAGCGGCTACAATGAGCAGTTCTTC
- | TRBJ2-3 | - | TRBV19 | CASSPTGRTDTQYF | TGTGCCAGTAGTCCAACTGGCCGCACAGATACGCAGTATTTT
once | TRBJ2-1 | - | TRBV5-1 | CASSLERRRFGQFF | TGCGCCAGCAGCTTGGAGCGCCGCAGGTTCGGGCAGTTCTTC
few | TRBJ2-1 | - | TRBV5-6 | CASSPNSAPAREQFF | TGTGCCAGCAGTCCTAATAGTGCGCCCGCGCGTGAGCAGTTCTTC
once | TRBJ1-1 | - | TRBV6-5 | CASSYSRGNTEAFF | TGTGCCAGCAGTTACAGCAGGGGGAACACTGAAGCTTTCTTT
- | TRBJ2-1 | TRBD2 | TRBV7-9 | CASSSTSGRVWNEQFF | TGTGCCAGCAGCTCAACTAGCGGGAGGGTCTGGAATGAGCAGTTCTTC
- | TRBJ1-1 | - | TRBV7-3 | CASSLTILTEAFF | TGTGCCAGCAGCTTAACGATTTTGACTGAAGCTTTCTTT
- | TRBJ2-1 | - | TRBV24-1 | CATSVTYGSYEQFF | TGTGCCACCAGTGTTACATACGGGAGCTATGAGCAGTTCTTC
- | TRBJ1-1 | - | TRBV4-2 | CASSQVGLSMNTEAFF | TGTGCCAGCAGCCAAGTCGGGTTATCAATGAACACTGAAGCTTTCTTT
- | TRBJ2-6 | TRBD2 | TRBV14 | CASSKSGGSGANVLTF | TGTGCCAGCAGTAAAAGCGGGGGATCTGGGGCCAACGTCCTGACTTTC
few | TRBJ1-1 | - | TRBV2 | CASGNRDYTEAFF | TGTGCCAGCGGAAACAGGGACTACACTGAAGCTTTCTTT
- | TRBJ2-2 | - | TRBV7-8 | CASSTPFLGGGELFF | TGTGCCAGCAGCACCCCGTTCCTAGGAGGCGGGGAGCTGTTTTTT
- | TRBJ2-1 | TRBD2 | TRBV28 | CASRDSGGVYNEQFF | TGTGCCAGCAGAGATAGCGGGGGGGTCTACAATGAGCAGTTCTTC
- | TRBJ2-1 | - | TRBV1 | CTSSQDVRGGPKSSYNEQFF | TGCACCAGCAGCCAAGACGTGCGGGGGGGCCCTAAGAGCTCCTACAATGAGCAGTTCTTC
- | TRBJ1-1 | - | TRBV6-6 | CASSSPGTEAFF | TGTGCCAGCAGTTCTCCGGGTACTGAAGCTTTCTTT
- | TRBJ1-1 | - | TRBV21-1 | CASSKLAELDTEAFF | TGTGCCAGCAGCAAATTGGCGGAGTTGGACACTGAAGCTTTCTTT
- | TRBJ2-5 | - | TRBV29-1 | CSGPHSQETQYF | TGCAGCGGACCCCATAGCCAAGAGACCCAGTACTTC
- | TRBJ2-7 | TRBD1 | TRBV2 | CASSPHPQTGDYEQYF | TGTGCCAGCAGTCCCCACCCGCAGACAGGGGACTACGAGCAGTACTTC
few | TRBJ2-1 | - | TRBV6-1 | CASSEWGTTAEQFF | TGTGCCAGCAGTGAATGGGGAACGACGGCTGAGCAGTTCTTC
few | TRBJ1-2 | TRBD1 | TRBV14 | CASGQDPNYGYTF | TGTGCCAGCGGACAGGATCCTAACTATGGCTACACCTTC
- | TRBJ2-7 | - | TRBV7-9 | CASSKQGAYEQYF | TGTGCCAGCAGCAAACAGGGCGCCTACGAGCAGTACTTC
- | TRBJ2-3 | TRBD2 | TRBV10-3 | CAISESGTSGLPNTDTQYF | TGTGCCATCAGTGAGTCTGGGACTAGCGGGCTTCCAAACACAGATACGCAGTATTTT
- | TRBJ2-1 | - | TRBV27 | CASSLGGGINEQFF | TGTGCCAGCAGTTTAGGGGGCGGGATCAATGAGCAGTTCTTC
few | TRBJ1-6 | TRBD1 | TRBV7-9 | CASSFSQGDSPLHF | TGTGCCAGCAGCTTTAGCCAGGGGGATTCACCCCTCCACTTT
- | TRBJ2-4 | - | TRBV27 | CASRSELAKNIQYF | TGTGCCAGCAGATCAGAACTAGCCAAAAACATTCAGTACTTC
few | TRBJ2-7 | TRBD2 | TRBV28 | CASSLMRLADYEQYF | TGTGCCAGCAGTTTAATGCGACTAGCGGATTACGAGCAGTACTTC
few | TRBJ2-1 | TRBD2 | TRBV28 | CASSAHTGRASGNEQFF | TGTGCCAGCAGTGCCCATACCGGGAGGGCGAGTGGAAATGAGCAGTTCTTC